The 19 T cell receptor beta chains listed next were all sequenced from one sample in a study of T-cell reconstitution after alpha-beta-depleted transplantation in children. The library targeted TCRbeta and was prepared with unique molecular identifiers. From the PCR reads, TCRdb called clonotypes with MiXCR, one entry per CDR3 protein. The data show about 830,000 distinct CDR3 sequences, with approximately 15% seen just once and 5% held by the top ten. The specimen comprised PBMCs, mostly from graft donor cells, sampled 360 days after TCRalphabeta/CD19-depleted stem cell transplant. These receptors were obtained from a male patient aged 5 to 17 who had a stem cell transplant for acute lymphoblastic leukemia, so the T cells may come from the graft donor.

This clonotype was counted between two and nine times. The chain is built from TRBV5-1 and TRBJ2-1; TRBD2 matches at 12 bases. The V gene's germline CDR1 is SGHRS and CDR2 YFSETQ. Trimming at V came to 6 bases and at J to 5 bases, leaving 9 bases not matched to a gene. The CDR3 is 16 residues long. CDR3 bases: TGCGCCAGCAAGAGACTAGCGGGAGAACAGAACAATGAGCAGTTCTTC. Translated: CASKRLAGEQNNEQFF.

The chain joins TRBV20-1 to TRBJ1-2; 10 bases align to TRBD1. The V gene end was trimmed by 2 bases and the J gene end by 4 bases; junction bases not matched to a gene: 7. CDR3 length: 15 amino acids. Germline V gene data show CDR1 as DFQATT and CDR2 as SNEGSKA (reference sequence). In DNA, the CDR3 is TGCAGTGCTAGAAGGGGACAGGGGCTAAGCTATGGCTACACCTTC. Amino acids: CSARRGQGLSYGYTF.

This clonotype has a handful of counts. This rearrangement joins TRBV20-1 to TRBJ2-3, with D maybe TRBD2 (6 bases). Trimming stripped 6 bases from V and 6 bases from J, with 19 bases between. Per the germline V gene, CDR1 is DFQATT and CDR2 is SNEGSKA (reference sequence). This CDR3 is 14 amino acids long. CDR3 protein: CSARDSASLDTQYF. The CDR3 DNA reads TGCAGTGCCAGGGACTCTGCATCGTTGGATACGCAGTATTTT.

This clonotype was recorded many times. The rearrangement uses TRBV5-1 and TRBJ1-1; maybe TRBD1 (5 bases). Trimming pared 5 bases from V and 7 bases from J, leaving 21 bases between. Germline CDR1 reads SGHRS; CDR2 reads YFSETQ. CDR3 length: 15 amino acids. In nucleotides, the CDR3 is TGCGCCAGCAGAGACAGTTCACACGGTCAAGGTGAAGCTTTCTTT. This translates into CASRDSSHGQGEAFF.

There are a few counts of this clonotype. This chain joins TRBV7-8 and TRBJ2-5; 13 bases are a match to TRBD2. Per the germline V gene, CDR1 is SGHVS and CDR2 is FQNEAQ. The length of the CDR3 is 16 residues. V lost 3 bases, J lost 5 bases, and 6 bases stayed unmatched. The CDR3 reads CASSLFTSGRAETQYF. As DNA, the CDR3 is TGTGCCAGCAGCTTGTTTACTAGCGGGAGGGCGGAGACCCAGTACTTC.

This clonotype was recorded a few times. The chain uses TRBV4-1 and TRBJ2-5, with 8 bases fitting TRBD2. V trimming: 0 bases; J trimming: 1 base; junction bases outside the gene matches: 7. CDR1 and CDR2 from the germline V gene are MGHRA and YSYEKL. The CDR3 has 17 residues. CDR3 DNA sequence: TGCGCCAGCAGCCAAGAGCATCGCAGCGGGAGCCAAGAGACCCAGTACTTC. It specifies CASSQEHRSGSQETQYF.

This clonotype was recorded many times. In nucleotides, the CDR3 is TGTGCCAGCAGTTACCCGGGGCTACACAATGAGCAGTTCTTC. Its translation is CASSYPGLHNEQFF. The chain joins TRBV12-3 or TRBV12-4 to TRBJ2-1; D may match TRBD1 or TRBD2 (5 bases each). This CDR3 contains 14 residues. V was trimmed by 4 bases and J by 5 bases, leaving 12 bases between them.

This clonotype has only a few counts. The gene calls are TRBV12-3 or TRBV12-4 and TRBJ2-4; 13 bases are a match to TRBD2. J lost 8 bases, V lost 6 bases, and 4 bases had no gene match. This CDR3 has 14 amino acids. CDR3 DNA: TGTGCCAGCAGAGGGACTAGCGGGATTTACATTCAGTACTTC. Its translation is CASRGTSGIYIQYF.

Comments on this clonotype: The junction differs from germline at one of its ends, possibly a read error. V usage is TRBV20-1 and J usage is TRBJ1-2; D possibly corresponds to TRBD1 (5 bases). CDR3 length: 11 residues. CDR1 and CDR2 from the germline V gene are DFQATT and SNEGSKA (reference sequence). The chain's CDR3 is CSAPQQDRRHF. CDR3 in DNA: TGCAGTGCTCCACAACAGGATAGGAGGCACTTC.

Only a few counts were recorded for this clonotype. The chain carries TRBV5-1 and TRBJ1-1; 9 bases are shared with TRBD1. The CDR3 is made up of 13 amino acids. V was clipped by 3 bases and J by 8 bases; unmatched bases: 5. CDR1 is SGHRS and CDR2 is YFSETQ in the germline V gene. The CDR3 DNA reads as TGCGCCAGCAGCTCGGGACAGGGAAGGGAAGCTTTCTTT. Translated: CASSSGQGREAFF.

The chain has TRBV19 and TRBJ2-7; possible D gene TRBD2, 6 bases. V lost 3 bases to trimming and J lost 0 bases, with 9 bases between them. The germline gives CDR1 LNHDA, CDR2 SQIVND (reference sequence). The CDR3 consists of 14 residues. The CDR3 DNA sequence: TGTGCCAGTAGTATGGTCGGGAGCTCCTACGAGCAGTACTTC. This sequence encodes CASSMVGSSYEQYF.

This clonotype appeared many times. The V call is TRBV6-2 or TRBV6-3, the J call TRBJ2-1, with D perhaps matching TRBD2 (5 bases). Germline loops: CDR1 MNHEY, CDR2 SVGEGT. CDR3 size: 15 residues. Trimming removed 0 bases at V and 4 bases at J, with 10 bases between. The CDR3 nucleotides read TGTGCCAGCAGTTACTCCAGACTAACTTACAATGAGCAGTTCTTC. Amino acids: CASSYSRLTYNEQFF.

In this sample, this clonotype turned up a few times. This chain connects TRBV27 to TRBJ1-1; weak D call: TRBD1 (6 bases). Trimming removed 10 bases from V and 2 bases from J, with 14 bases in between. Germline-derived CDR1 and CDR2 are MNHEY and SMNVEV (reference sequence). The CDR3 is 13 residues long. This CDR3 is CANRRGGNTEAFF. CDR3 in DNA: TGTGCCAACCGCAGGGGAGGAAACACTGAAGCTTTCTTT.

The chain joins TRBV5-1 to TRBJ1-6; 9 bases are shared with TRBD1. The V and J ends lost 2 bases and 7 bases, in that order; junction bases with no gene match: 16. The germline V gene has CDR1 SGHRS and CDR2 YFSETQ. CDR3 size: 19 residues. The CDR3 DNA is TGCGCCAGCAGCTTTGGGACAGGGAATTTCCCCGGCACCAATTCACCCCTCCACTTT. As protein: CASSFGTGNFPGTNSPLHF.

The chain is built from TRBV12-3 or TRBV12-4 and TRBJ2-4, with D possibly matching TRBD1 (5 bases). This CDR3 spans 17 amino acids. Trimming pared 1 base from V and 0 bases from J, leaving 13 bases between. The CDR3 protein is CASSLGQGRVAKNIQYF. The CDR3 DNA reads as TGTGCCAGCAGTTTAGGGCAGGGCCGCGTAGCCAAAAACATTCAGTACTTC.

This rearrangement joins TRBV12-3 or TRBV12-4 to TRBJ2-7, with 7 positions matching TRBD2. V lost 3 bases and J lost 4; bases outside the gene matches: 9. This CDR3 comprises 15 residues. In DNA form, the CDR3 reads TGTGCCAGCAGTTTCGGGGGGTTGCCCCCGTACGAGCAGTACTTC. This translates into CASSFGGLPPYEQYF.

CDR3 amino acids: CASRKGAGGLEQFF. CDR3 nucleotide sequence: TGTGCCAGCAGGAAAGGAGCGGGAGGGCTTGAGCAGTTCTTC. The rearrangement uses TRBV7-3 and TRBJ2-1, with 10 bases matching TRBD2. The CDR3 length is 14 residues. Unmatched junction bases numbered 8, after V lost 6 bases and J lost 9 bases. Per the germline V gene, CDR1 is SGHTA and CDR2 is FQGTGA.

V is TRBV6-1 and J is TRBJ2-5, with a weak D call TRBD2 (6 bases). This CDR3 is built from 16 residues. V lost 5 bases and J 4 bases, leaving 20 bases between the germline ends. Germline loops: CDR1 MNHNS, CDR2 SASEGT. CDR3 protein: CASSPARGGNPETQYF. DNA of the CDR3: TGTGCCAGCAGTCCAGCAAGGGGCGGGAACCCAGAGACCCAGTACTTC.

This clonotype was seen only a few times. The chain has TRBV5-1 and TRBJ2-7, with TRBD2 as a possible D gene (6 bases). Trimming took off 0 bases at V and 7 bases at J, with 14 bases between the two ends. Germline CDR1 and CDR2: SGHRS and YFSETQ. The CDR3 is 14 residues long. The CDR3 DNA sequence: TGCGCCAGCAGCTTGGTGTTAGCGGCGGGGGAGCAGTACTTC. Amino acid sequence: CASSLVLAAGEQYF.